This TCR beta chain derives from a study of T-cell memory formation after mild COVID-19. General study findings and limits: A second wave expanding day 15 to 37 was CD4+-biased; contracting clones were balanced.

TCRdb used MiXCR to reprocess the 5' RACE reads, holding one entry per CDR3 protein. This table has 550,000 to 600,000 distinct CDR3 sequences, approximately 15% appearing once. A remark on this clonotype: Its antigen is not identified.

Trimming removed 3 bases from V and 10 bases from J, with 16 bases in between. The length of the CDR3 is 15 residues. The sequenced sample consisted of PBMCs or a T cell subset sorted from them (not recorded which). The gene calls are TRBV12-3 or TRBV12-4 and TRBJ1-6, with D hard to call. The TCR originated in an adult woman who had mild COVID-19 (a few samples of this study predate the infection). Cell type and time point are not known. The CDR3 here is CASSLNPEGSSPLHF. DNA for the CDR3: TGTGCCAGCAGTTTGAATCCTGAAGGGTCCTCACCCCTCCACTTT.